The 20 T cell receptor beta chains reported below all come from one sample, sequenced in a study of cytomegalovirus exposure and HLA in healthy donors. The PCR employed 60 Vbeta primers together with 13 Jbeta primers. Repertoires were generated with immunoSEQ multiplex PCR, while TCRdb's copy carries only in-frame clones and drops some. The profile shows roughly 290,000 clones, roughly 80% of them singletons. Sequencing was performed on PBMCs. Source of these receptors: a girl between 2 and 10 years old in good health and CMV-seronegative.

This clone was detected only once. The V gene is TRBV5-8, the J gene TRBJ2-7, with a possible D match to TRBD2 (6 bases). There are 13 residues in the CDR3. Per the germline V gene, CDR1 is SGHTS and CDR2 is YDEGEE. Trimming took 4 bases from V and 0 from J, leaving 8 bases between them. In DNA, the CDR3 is TGTGCCAGCAGCGGGACTTTCTCCTACGAGCAGTACTTC. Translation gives CASSGTFSYEQYF.

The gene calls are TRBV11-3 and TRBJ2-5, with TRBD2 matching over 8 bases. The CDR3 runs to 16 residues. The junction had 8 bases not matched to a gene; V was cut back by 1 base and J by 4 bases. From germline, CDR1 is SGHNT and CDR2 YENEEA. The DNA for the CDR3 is TGTGCCAGCAGCTTAGTCCAGGCGGGGGGTCGAGAGACCCAGTACTTC. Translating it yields CASSLVQAGGRETQYF.

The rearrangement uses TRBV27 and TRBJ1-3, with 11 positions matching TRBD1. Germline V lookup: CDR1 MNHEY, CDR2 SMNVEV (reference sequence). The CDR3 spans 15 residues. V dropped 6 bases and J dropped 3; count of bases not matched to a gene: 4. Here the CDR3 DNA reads TGTGCCAGCAGCCCCGGGACAGGGGGTGGAAACACCATATATTTT. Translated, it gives CASSPGTGGGNTIYF.

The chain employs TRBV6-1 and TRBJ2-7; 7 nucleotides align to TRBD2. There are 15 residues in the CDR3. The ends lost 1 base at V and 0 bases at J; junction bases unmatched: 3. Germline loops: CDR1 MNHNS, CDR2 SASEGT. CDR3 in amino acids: CASSEEGGSSYEQYF. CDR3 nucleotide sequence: TGTGCCAGCAGTGAAGAGGGAGGGAGCTCCTACGAGCAGTACTTC.

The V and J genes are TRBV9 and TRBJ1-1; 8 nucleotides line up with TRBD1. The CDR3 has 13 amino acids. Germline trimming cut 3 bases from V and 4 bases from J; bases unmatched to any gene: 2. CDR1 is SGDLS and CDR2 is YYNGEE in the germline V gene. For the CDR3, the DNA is TGTGCCAGCAGCGCCACAGGGGGCACTGAAGCTTTCTTT. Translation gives CASSATGGTEAFF.

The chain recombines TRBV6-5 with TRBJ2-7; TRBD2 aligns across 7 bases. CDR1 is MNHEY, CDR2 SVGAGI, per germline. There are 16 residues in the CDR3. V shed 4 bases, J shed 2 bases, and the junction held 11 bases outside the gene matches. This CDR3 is CASSSYSAGTTYEQYF. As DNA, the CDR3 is TGTGCCAGCAGTTCCTACTCAGCGGGAACCACCTACGAGCAGTACTTC.

The CDR3 loop is CASSFSGQGGYGYTF. The CDR3 nucleotides are TGTGCCAGCAGTTTCTCGGGACAGGGGGGCTATGGCTACACCTTC. This rearrangement joins TRBV27 to TRBJ1-2; 11 positions match TRBD1. Germline V gives CDR1 MNHEY, CDR2 SMNVEV (reference sequence). The CDR3 totals 15 residues. Losses at the gene ends were 3 bases for V and 4 bases for J; bases not matched to a gene: 4.

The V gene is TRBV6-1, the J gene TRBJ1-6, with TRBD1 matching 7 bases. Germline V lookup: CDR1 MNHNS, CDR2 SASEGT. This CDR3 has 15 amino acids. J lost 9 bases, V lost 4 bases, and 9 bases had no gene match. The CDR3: CASSAAGTVPSPLHF. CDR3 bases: TGTGCCAGCAGTGCCGCCGGGACAGTCCCTTCACCCCTCCACTTT.

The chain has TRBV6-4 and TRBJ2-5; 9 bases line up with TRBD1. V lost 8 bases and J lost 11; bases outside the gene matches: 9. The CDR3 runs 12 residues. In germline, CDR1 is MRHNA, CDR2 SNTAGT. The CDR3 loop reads CASQGTGREQYF. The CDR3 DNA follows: TGTGCCAGCCAAGGGACAGGGCGAGAGCAGTACTTC.

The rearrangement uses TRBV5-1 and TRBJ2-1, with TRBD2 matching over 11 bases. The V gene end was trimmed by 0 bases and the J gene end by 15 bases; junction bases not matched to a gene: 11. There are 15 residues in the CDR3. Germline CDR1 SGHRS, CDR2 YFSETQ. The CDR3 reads CASSLGLAGTFYAFF. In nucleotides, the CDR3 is TGCGCCAGCAGCTTGGGACTAGCGGGAACCTTTTACGCGTTCTTC.

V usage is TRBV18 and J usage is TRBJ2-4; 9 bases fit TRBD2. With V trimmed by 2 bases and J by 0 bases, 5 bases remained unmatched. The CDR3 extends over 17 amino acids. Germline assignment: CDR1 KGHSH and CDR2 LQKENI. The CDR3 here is CASSPYSGGRAKNIQYF. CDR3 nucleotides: TGTGCCAGCTCACCATACAGCGGGGGGCGAGCCAAAAACATTCAGTACTTC.

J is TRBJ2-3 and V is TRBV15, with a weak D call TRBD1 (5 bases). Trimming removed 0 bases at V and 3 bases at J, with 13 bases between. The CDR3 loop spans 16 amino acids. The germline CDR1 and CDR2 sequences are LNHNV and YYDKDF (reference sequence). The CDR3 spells CATSREGRDVTDTQYF. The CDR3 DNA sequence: TGTGCCACCAGCAGAGAGGGCAGGGATGTTACAGATACGCAGTATTTT.

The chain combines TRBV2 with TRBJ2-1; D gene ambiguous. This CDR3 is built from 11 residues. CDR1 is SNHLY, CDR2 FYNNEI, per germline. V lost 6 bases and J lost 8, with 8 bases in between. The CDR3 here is CASRELYEQFF. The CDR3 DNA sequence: TGTGCCAGCAGGGAGCTGTATGAGCAGTTCTTC.

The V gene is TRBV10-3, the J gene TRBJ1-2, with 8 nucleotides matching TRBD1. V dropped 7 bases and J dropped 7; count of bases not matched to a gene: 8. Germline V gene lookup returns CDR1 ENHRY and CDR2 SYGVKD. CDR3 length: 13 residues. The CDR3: CAITPDDRGGYTF. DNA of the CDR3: TGTGCCATCACCCCCGACGACAGGGGTGGCTACACCTTC.

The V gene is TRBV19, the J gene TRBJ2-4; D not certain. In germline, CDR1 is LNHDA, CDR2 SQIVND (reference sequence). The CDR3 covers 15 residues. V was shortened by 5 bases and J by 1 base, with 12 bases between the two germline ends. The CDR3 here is CASSPAGDAKNIQYF. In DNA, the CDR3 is TGTGCCAGTAGTCCCGCCGGTGATGCCAAAAACATTCAGTACTTC.

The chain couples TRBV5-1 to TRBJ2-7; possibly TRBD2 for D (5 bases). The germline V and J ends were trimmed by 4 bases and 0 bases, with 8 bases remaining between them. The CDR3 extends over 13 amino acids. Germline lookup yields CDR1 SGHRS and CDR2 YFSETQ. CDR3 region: CASSTRSSYEQYF. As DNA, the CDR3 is TGCGCCAGCAGCACTAGGAGCTCCTACGAGCAGTACTTC.

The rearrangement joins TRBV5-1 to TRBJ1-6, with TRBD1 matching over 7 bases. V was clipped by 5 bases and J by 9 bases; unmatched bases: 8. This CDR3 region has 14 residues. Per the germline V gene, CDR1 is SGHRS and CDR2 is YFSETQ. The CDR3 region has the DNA TGCGCCAGCAGTCTCACAGGGGTAGTTTCACCCCTCCACTTT. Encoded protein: CASSLTGVVSPLHF. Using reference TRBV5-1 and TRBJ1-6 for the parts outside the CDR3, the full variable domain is KAGVTQTPRYLIKTRGQQVTLSCSPISGHRSVSWYQQTPGQGLQFLFEYFSETQRNKGNFPGRFSGRQFSNSRSEMNVSTLELGDSALYLCASSLTGVVSPLHFGNGTRLTVT.

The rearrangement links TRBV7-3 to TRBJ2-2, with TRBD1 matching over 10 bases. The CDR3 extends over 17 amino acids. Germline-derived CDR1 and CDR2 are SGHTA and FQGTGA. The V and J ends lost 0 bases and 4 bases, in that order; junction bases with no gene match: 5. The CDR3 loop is CASSLTPGQGITGELFF. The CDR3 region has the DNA TGTGCCAGCAGCTTAACCCCGGGACAGGGGATCACCGGGGAGCTGTTTTTT.

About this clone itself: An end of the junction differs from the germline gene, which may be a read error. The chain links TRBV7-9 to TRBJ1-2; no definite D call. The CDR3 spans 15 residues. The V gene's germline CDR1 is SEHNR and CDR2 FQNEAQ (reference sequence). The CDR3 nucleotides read TGTTCCAGCAGCGACCCATTCGCGGGAGTCTATGGCTACACCTTC. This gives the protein CSSSDPFAGVYGYTF.

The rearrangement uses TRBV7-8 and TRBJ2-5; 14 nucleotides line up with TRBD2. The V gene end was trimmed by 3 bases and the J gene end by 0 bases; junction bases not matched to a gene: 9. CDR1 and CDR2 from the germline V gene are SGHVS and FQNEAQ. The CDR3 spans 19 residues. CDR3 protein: CASSFLWTSGRLYQETQYF. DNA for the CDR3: TGTGCCAGCAGCTTTCTCTGGACTAGCGGGAGGTTGTACCAAGAGACCCAGTACTTC.